This T cell receptor (beta chain) was found in a study of shared clonotypes between healthy human individuals. The naive CD8 subset, CD45RO-negative cells positively selected for CCR7, excluded terminally differentiated effector memory CD45RA+ cells. The authors split each subset's genomic DNA evenly across several immunoSEQ plates. Assay used: immunoSEQ multiplex PCR; TCRdb lists only in-frame clones, some missing. Of over 2,000,000 clones detected, over 85% appear once; the ten largest clones hold roughly 1.7%. V shed 9 bases, J shed 5 bases, and the junction held 12 bases outside the gene matches. Germline CDR1 MNHEY, CDR2 SMNVEV (reference sequence). The CDR3 consists of 14 residues.

This sequence was found in a man between 18 and 29 years old in good health. Some clones in this sample may be carry-over from other donors' samples. Sequenced material: naive CD8+ T cells from PBMCs. The rearrangement uses TRBV27 and TRBJ2-7, with 8 nucleotides matching TRBD2. CDR3 sequence: CASSGAGGWDEQYF. The CDR3 DNA reads TGTGCCAGTTCAGGGGCGGGAGGATGGGACGAGCAGTACTTC.